The 21 T cell receptor beta chains in this list originate from one sample, sequenced in a study of blood T cell repertoires in COVID-19. Here immunoSEQ multiplex PCR was the method, and the copy in TCRdb shows in-frame clones only, minus some. The sample lists approximately 140,000 clones, around 82% seen once, with roughly 3.8% in the top ten. The sequenced material came from PBMCs or T cells enriched from blood (not recorded which). These receptors originate from a man over 45 in a cohort exposed to, infected with or recovered from COVID-19 (not recorded which).

The chain employs TRBV2 and TRBJ1-5; D uncertain. V dropped 6 bases and J dropped 2 bases, with 8 bases sitting between them. The CDR3 sequence is 13 residues long. Germline CDR1 is SNHLY and CDR2 is FYNNEI. The CDR3 nucleotides read TGTGCCAGCAGGTACGAGGGCAATCAGCCCCAGCATTTT. Protein sequence: CASRYEGNQPQHF.

The chain's CDR3 is CASSIAMGAQTEAFF. Written as DNA, the CDR3 is TGTGCCAGTAGTATAGCAATGGGGGCGCAGACTGAAGCTTTCTTT. This chain connects TRBV19 to TRBJ1-1; tentative D call: TRBD1 (6 bases). The germline V gene encodes CDR1 LNHDA and CDR2 SQIVND (reference sequence). Trimming removed 1 base from V and 5 bases from J, with 14 bases in between. The CDR3 has 15 residues.

The chain couples TRBV28 to TRBJ1-5; TRBD1 might be the D (5 bases). V was clipped by 5 bases and J by 6 bases, with 20 bases between them. The CDR3 loop spans 16 amino acids. Germline-derived CDR1 and CDR2 are MDHEN and SYDVKM. The CDR3: CASSPQDGALSQPQHF. For the CDR3, the DNA is TGTGCCAGCAGTCCCCAAGATGGGGCTTTGAGTCAGCCCCAGCATTTT.

As concerns this clone: At the DNA level, this CDR3 is encoded by other sequences in the same sample as well. The CDR3 sequence: CASSLAGGYEQYF. For the CDR3, the DNA is TGTGCCAGCAGCTTAGCGGGAGGATACGAGCAGTACTTC. The genes are TRBV3-1 (or the pseudogene TRBV3-2) and TRBJ2-7, with 10 bases fitting TRBD2. V shed 5 bases and J 4 bases; nucleotides not matched to a gene: 2. The germline V gene encodes CDR1 LGHDT and CDR2 YNNKEL (reference sequence). CDR3 length: 13 amino acids.

V gene TRBV9 combines with J gene TRBJ2-7; 11 bases map to TRBD1. The length of the CDR3 is 15 residues. The germline V gene has CDR1 SGDLS and CDR2 YYNGEE. V dropped 0 bases and J dropped 4; count of bases not matched to a gene: 3. The DNA of the CDR3 is TGTGCCAGCAGCGTAGGCGGGACAGGGGGGTACGAGCAGTACTTC. It specifies CASSVGGTGGYEQYF. Full variable domain (remainder filled in from reference TRBV9 and TRBJ2-7): DSGVTQTPKHLITATGQRVTLRCSPRSGDLSVYWYQQSLDQGLQFLIQYYNGEERAKGNILERFSAQQFPDLHSELNLSSLELGDSALYFCASSVGGTGGYEQYFGPGTRLTVT.

The V call is TRBV18, the J call TRBJ2-1, with 7 bases fitting TRBD1. This CDR3 comprises 14 residues. Germline values: CDR1 KGHSH, CDR2 LQKENI. V was pared by 4 bases and J by 7 bases, with 7 bases of the junction left unmatched. CDR3 nucleotide sequence: TGTGCCAGCTCACTCAACAGGGGAGAAAATGAGCAGTTCTTC. It codes for CASSLNRGENEQFF.

This clone was counted between two and nine times. J is TRBJ1-4 and V is TRBV30; D possibly corresponds to TRBD1 (6 bases). Per the germline V gene, CDR1 is GTSNPN and CDR2 is SVGIG (reference sequence). This CDR3 region has 15 residues. The V end lost 2 bases, the J end lost 1 base, and 11 bases lay between the germline ends. CDR3 sequence: CAWSPSDRTNEKLFF. CDR3 nucleotide sequence: TGTGCCTGGAGTCCCTCGGACAGAACTAATGAAAAACTGTTTTTT.

The chain has TRBV19 and TRBJ1-1, with 8 bases that match TRBD1. The V and J ends lost 5 bases and 1 base, in that order; junction bases with no gene match: 6. Germline V gene data show CDR1 as LNHDA and CDR2 as SQIVND (reference sequence). The length of the CDR3 is 15 residues. CDR3 region: CASSPRQGPNTEAFF. The DNA for the CDR3 is TGTGCCAGTAGTCCGCGACAGGGGCCGAACACTGAAGCTTTCTTT.

This rearrangement joins TRBV25-1 to TRBJ2-3; no definite D call. The V gene lost 4 bases and the J gene lost 0 bases, with 5 bases spanning the gap. Germline values: CDR1 MGHDK, CDR2 SYGVNS. The CDR3 covers 13 residues. In DNA form, the CDR3 reads TGTGCCAGCAGTGTACTTAGCACAGATACGCAGTATTTT. This codes for CASSVLSTDTQYF.

The chain combines TRBV7-9 with TRBJ1-2; 8 bases are shared with TRBD1. The junction had 9 bases not matched to a gene; V was cut back by 5 bases and J by 4 bases. The CDR3 runs 15 residues. Looked up from germline, CDR1 is SEHNR and CDR2 is FQNEAQ (reference sequence). The CDR3 nucleotides are TGTGCCAGCAGCCACGTAGGACAGGGCATCTATGGCTACACCTTC. Protein product: CASSHVGQGIYGYTF. Complete variable domain (other parts from reference TRBV7-9 and TRBJ1-2): DTGVSQNPRHKITKRGQNVTFRCDPISEHNRLYWYRQTLGQGPEFLTYFQNEAQLEKSRLLSDRFSAERPKGSFSTLEIQRTEQGDSAMYLCASSHVGQGIYGYTFGSGTRLTVV.

This rearrangement joins TRBV7-9 to TRBJ1-2; 10 bases fit TRBD1. The junction had 3 bases not matched to a gene; V was cut back by 0 bases and J by 2 bases. The CDR3 consists of 16 residues. Germline V gene lookup returns CDR1 SEHNR and CDR2 FQNEAQ (reference sequence). The CDR3 DNA follows: TGTGCCAGCAGCTTAGCCGGGACAGGGGCAAACTATGGCTACACCTTC. This encodes CASSLAGTGANYGYTF.

The chain carries TRBV10-2 and TRBJ1-2; no definite D call. CDR3 length equals 11 residues. The V gene's germline CDR1 is WSHSY and CDR2 SAAADI. The V gene lost 6 bases and the J gene lost 5 bases, with 7 bases spanning the gap. Written as DNA, the CDR3 is TGCGCCAGCAGCGGGGATTATGGCTACACCTTC. Protein product: CASSGDYGYTF.

This sequence joins TRBV13 and TRBJ1-1; no definite D call. This CDR3 is 13 amino acids long. Trimming removed 5 bases from V and 6 bases from J, with 13 bases in between. Germline-derived CDR1 and CDR2 are PRHDT and FYEKMQ (reference sequence). The CDR3 bases are TGTGCCAGCAGCGAGACTATGGGCGCTGAAGCTTTCTTT. This codes for CASSETMGAEAFF.

In its sample, this clone was seen many times. J is TRBJ2-7 and V is TRBV27; D is unclear. Per germline, CDR1 MNHEY and CDR2 SMNVEV (reference sequence). This CDR3 spans 15 amino acids. Between the trimmed V and J ends, which lost 6 bases and 0 bases, there was a span of 15 bases. CDR3: CASSLIRGSSYEQYF. The CDR3 DNA reads TGTGCCAGCAGCCTTATCCGAGGCAGCTCCTACGAGCAGTACTTC.

The chain joins TRBV5-1 to TRBJ1-5; unclear D gene. V shed 5 bases and J shed 5 bases, with 14 bases lying between them. The CDR3 covers 14 residues. Germline CDR1 is SGHRS and CDR2 is YFSETQ. The CDR3 DNA is TGCGCCAGCAGTTCGACCCGGCGGCATCAGCCCCAGCATTTT. Its translation: CASSSTRRHQPQHF.

The chain is built from TRBV7-2 and TRBJ1-1; 7 bases match TRBD1. Germline V gene data show CDR1 as SGHTA and CDR2 as FQGNSA. This CDR3 region has 16 residues. V was pared by 1 base and J by 2 bases, with 7 bases of the junction left unmatched. DNA for the CDR3: TGTGCCAGCAGCTTAGGAGGGGGCACGATAAACACTGAAGCTTTCTTT. Protein product: CASSLGGGTINTEAFF.

V gene TRBV7-6 combines with J gene TRBJ2-7; unclear D gene. The V end was cut by 3 bases, the J end by 2 bases, with 11 bases between. CDR3 length equals 14 residues. Germline V gene sequence: CDR1 SGHVS, CDR2 FNYEAQ. The CDR3 DNA reads as TGTGCCAGCAGCTTTGGGCAGGTAGCCTACGAGCAGTACTTC. It specifies CASSFGQVAYEQYF.

Here the CDR3 DNA reads TGTGCCAGAAATTGGGCCGGGGATAGCAATCAGCCCCAGCATTTT. It specifies CARNWAGDSNQPQHF. The chain joins TRBV5-3 to TRBJ1-5; D call uncertain. TRBV5-3 is given ORF status, its function remaining uncertain. The CDR3 sequence is 15 residues long. V lost 6 bases and J 0 bases, leaving 13 bases between the germline ends.

This clone was observed a single time. This chain links TRBV9 with TRBJ2-5, with 12 bases fitting TRBD2. There are 17 residues in the CDR3. The ends lost 4 bases at V and 1 base at J; junction bases unmatched: 8. From germline, CDR1 is SGDLS and CDR2 YYNGEE. CDR3 sequence: CASSPRGLAGIQETQYF. CDR3 bases: TGTGCCAGCAGCCCAAGAGGACTAGCGGGAATCCAAGAGACCCAGTACTTC.

The chain employs TRBV6-1 and TRBJ1-3, with D perhaps matching TRBD1 (5 bases). The length of the CDR3 is 16 residues. CDR1 and CDR2 (germline): MNHNS, SASEGT. V dropped 3 bases and J dropped 0 bases, with 12 bases sitting between them. CDR3: CASSEHRPYSGNTIYF. For the CDR3, the DNA is TGTGCCAGCAGTGAGCACAGGCCCTACTCTGGAAACACCATATATTTT.

V is TRBV27 and J is TRBJ1-2, with no clear D. V was cut by 2 bases and J by 2 bases, with 9 bases left in between. The CDR3 extends over 14 amino acids. Germline loops: CDR1 MNHEY, CDR2 SMNVEV (reference sequence). CDR3 DNA: TGTGCCAGCAGTTTAGGCGGCGGAAACTATGGCTACACCTTC. Protein product: CASSLGGGNYGYTF.